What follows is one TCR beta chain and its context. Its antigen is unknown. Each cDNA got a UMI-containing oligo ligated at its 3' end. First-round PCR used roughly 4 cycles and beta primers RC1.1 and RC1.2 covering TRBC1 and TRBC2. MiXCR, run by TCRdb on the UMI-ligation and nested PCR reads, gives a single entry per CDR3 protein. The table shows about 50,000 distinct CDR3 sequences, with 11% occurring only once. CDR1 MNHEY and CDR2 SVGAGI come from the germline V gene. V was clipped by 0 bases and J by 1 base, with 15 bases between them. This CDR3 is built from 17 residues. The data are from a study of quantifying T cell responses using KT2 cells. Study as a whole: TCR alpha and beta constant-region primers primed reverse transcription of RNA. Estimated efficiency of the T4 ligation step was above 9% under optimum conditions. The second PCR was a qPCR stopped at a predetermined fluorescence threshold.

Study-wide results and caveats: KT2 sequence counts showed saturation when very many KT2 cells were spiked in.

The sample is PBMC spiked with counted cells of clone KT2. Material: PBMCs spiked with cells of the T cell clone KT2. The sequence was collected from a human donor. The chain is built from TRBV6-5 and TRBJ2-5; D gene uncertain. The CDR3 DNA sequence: TGTGCCAGCAGTTACTCGCAAGCCTCATTGGGCCAAGAGACCCAGTACTTC. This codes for CASSYSQASLGQETQYF.